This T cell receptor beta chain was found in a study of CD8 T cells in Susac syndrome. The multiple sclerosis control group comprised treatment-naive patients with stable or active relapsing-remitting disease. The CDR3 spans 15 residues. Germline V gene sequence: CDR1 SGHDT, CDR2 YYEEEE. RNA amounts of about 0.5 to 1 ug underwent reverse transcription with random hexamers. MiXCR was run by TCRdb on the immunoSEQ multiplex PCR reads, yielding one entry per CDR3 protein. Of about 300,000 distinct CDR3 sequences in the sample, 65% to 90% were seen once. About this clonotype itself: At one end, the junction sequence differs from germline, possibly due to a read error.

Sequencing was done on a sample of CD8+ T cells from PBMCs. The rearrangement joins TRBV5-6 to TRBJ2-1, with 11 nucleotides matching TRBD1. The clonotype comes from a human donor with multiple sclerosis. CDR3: CASSLDRGRYNEQFF. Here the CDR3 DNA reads TGTGCCAGCAGTTTGGACAGGGGGCGCTACAATGAGCAGTTCTTC.